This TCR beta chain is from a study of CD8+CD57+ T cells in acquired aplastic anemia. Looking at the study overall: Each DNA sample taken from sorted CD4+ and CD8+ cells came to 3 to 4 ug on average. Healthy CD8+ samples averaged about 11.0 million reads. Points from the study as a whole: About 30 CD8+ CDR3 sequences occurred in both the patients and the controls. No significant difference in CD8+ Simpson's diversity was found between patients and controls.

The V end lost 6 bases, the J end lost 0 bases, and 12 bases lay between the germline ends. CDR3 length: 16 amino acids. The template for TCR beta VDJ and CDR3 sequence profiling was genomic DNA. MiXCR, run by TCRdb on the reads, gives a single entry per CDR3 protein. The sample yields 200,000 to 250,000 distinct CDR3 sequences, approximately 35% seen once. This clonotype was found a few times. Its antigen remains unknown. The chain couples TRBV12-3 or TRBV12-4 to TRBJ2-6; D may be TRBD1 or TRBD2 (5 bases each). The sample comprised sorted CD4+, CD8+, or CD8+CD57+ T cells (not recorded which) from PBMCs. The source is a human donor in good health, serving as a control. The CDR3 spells CASRIGALSGANVLTF. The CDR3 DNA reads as TGTGCCAGCAGGATCGGGGCTCTCTCTGGGGCCAACGTCCTGACTTTC.